This T cell receptor beta chain was profiled in a study of blood T cell repertoires in COVID-19. Study-level information: PBMCs, B-cell-depleted T cells, or T cells provided the cDNA or gDNA that made up the material.

This clone was seen a few times. Enrolled through a virtual design, the participants were between roughly 18 and 100 years of age and came from approximately 25 US areas. As handled by the study authors: Reference gene primer amplification yielded estimated nucleated cell counts. Profiling relied on immunoSEQ multiplex PCR, and the TCRdb table lists in-frame clones only, not all of them. The V and J calls and the clone size are those of that table, but D and trimming were determined from the DNA. The table lists 310,000 or so clones, over 75% of them singletons, with 1.1% in the top ten. V was pared by 3 bases and J by 5 bases, with 1 base of the junction left unmatched. From germline, CDR1 is SGHVS and CDR2 FQNEAQ. There are 13 residues in the CDR3.

The clonotype originates from a woman aged 25 to 45 who had recovered from COVID-19. The sequenced sample was PBMCs or T cells enriched from blood (not recorded which). The chain joins TRBV7-8 to TRBJ1-2, with 9 bases identical to TRBD1. DNA of the CDR3: TGTGCCAGCAGCTTTGGGACAGGGTATGGCTACACCTTC. Its translation is CASSFGTGYGYTF.